The sequence of this T cell receptor beta chain was determined in a study of blood T cell repertoires in COVID-19. The data were produced by immunoSEQ multiplex PCR, yet TCRdb's version contains in-frame clones alone and is incomplete. Of about 200,000 clones listed, 70% to 90% were seen once; the top ten hold roughly 10%. There are 14 residues in the CDR3. V lost 8 bases, J lost 1 base, and 15 bases lay in between. CDR1 and CDR2 (germline): LNHDA, SQIVND (reference sequence). V is TRBV19 and J is TRBJ2-7; TRBD1 is a possible D gene (7 bases). The sequencing input was peripheral blood. This receptor was obtained from a woman aged 45 to 65 with COVID-19, enrolled during active disease. The CDR3 is CASRWQGGSYEQYF. The CDR3 nucleotides read TGTGCCAGTCGGTGGCAGGGGGGTTCCTACGAGCAGTACTTC.